What follows are 7 T cell receptor beta chains derived from one specimen sequenced in a study of shared clonotypes between healthy human individuals. The assay was immunoSEQ multiplex PCR, and TCRdb's table has in-frame clones only and misses some. The top ten hold 0.06% of the sample, which has roughly 530,000 clones, 96% seen once. The material sequenced was naive CD4+ T cells sorted from blood. Indicated subset: CD45RA+ positively selected. All receptors derive from a woman in her 30s in good health.

The rearrangement links TRBV18 to TRBJ1-1; a weak D match, TRBD1 (5 bases). This CDR3 is 14 amino acids long. Germline lookup yields CDR1 KGHSH and CDR2 LQKENI. V was pared by 5 bases and J by 0 bases, with 10 bases between. CDR3 bases: TGTGCCAGCTCAGGGGACGGTATGAACACTGAAGCTTTCTTT. It yields the protein CASSGDGMNTEAFF.

The chain couples TRBV5-4 to TRBJ2-1; the match to TRBD2 covers 7 bases. With 4 bases clipped from V and 0 bases from J, the junction kept 7 bases outside the gene matches. Germline V gene sequence: CDR1 SGHNT, CDR2 YYREEE (reference sequence). CDR3 length: 16 amino acids. For the CDR3, the DNA is TGTGCCAGCAGCCGGGGGGATACCAACTCCTACAATGAGCAGTTCTTC. As protein: CASSRGDTNSYNEQFF.

The rearrangement uses TRBV4-2 and TRBJ2-5; maybe TRBD2 (5 bases). The CDR3 contains 17 residues. The germline V gene encodes CDR1 LGHNA and CDR2 YNFKEQ. V lost 0 bases to trimming and J lost 6 bases, with 20 bases between them. This chain's CDR3 is CASSQDEGVGGMKTQYF. The CDR3 nucleotides read TGTGCCAGCAGCCAAGATGAGGGAGTAGGTGGGATGAAGACCCAGTACTTC.

With regard to this clone: This sample includes further DNA sequences coding for the same CDR3. The rearrangement uses TRBV7-3 and TRBJ2-3; D gene uncertain. CDR1 is SGHTA and CDR2 is FQGTGA in the germline V gene. V dropped 3 bases and J dropped 3 bases, with 7 bases sitting between them. This CDR3 contains 13 residues. Here the CDR3 DNA reads TGTGCCAGCAGCTTTAAAGGAACAGATACGCAGTATTTT. Translation: CASSFKGTDTQYF.

The rearrangement uses TRBV6-1 and TRBJ1-2, with 11 bases fitting TRBD1. The CDR3 has 13 residues. Germline V CDR1 and CDR2: MNHNS, SASEGT. The V gene end was trimmed by 8 bases and the J gene end by 2 bases; junction bases not matched to a gene: 1. The CDR3 nucleotides are TGTGCCAGCGGGGACAGGGGGAACTATGGCTACACCTTC. Translating it yields CASGDRGNYGYTF.

The chain links TRBV27 to TRBJ2-7, with D unresolved. The V and J ends lost 3 bases and 5 bases respectively, with 14 bases between them. CDR1 is MNHEY and CDR2 is SMNVEV in the germline V gene (reference sequence). The CDR3 consists of 14 residues. The CDR3 reads CASSFAWTSNEQYF. CDR3 bases: TGTGCCAGCAGTTTCGCTTGGACCAGTAACGAGCAGTACTTC.

J is TRBJ1-1 and V is TRBV11-2; 7 nucleotides line up with TRBD1. CDR1 is SGHAT and CDR2 is FQNNGV in the germline V gene. This CDR3 contains 14 residues. V gave up 4 bases and J gave up 4 bases; unmatched junction bases: 6. This CDR3 reads CASSSDREGTEAFF. In DNA, the CDR3 is TGTGCCAGCAGCTCAGACAGGGAAGGCACTGAAGCTTTCTTT.